This T cell receptor (beta chain) was sequenced in a study of response to subunit inactivated influenza vaccine. Study observations and caveats: Every seasonal influenza vaccination brings in few new T cells, the authors suggested.

V dropped 2 bases and J dropped 8 bases, with 7 bases sitting between them. Germline CDR1 and CDR2: DFQATT and SNEGSKA (reference sequence). The CDR3 runs to 11 residues. As for this clonotype: What it binds is not known.

TCRdb reanalysed the RT-PCR reads using MiXCR and keeps one entry per CDR3 protein. The sample consists of roughly 630,000 distinct CDR3 sequences, about 15% of them appearing once. This sample comprised PBMCs from blood, obtained about 14 days before vaccination. This sequence joins TRBV20-1 and TRBJ2-1, with D uncertain. The receptor was isolated from a man aged 45-65 years who received an inactivated influenza vaccine. CDR3 nucleotides: TGCAGTGCTAGATTTGTCCATGAGCAGTTCTTC. It encodes CSARFVHEQFF.